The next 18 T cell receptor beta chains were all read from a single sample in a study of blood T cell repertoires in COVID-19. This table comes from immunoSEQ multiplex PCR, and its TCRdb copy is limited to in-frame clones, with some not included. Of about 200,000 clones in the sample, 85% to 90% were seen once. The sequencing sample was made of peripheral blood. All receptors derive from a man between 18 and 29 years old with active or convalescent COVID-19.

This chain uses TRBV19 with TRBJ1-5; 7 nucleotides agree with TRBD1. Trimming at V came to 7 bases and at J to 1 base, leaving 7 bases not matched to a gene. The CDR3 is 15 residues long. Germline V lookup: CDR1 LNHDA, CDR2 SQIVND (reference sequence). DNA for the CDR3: TGTGCCAGTAAGGAAGGGGGCTCAAGCAATCAGCCCCAGCATTTT. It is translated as CASKEGGSSNQPQHF.

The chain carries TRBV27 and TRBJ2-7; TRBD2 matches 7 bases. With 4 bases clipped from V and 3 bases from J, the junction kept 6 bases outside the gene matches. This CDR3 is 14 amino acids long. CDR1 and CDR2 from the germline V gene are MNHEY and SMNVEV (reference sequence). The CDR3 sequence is CASSSRLAHYEQYF. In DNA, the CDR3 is TGTGCCAGCAGTTCCCGACTAGCCCACTACGAGCAGTACTTC.

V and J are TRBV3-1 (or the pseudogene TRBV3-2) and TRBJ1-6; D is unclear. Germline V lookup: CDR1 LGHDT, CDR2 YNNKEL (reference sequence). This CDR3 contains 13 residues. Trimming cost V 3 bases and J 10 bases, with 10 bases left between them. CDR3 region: CASSQRQSSPLHF. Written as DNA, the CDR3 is TGTGCCAGCAGCCAGCGGCAGTCATCACCCCTCCACTTT.

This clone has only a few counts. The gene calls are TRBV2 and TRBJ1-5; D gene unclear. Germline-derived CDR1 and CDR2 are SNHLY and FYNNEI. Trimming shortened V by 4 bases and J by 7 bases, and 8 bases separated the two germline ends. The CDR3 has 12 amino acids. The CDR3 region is CASSVLAQPQHF. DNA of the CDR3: TGTGCCAGCAGTGTACTTGCGCAGCCCCAGCATTTT.

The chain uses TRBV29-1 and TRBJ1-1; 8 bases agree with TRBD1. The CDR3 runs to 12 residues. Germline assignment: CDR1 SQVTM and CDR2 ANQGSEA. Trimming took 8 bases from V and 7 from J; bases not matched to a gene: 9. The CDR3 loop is CSIPGQENEAFF. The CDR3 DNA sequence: TGCAGCATACCGGGACAGGAAAATGAAGCTTTCTTT.

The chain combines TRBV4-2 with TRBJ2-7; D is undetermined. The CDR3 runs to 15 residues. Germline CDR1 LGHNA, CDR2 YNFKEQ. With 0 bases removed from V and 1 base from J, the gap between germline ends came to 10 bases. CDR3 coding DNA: TGTGCCAGCAGCCAAGAAGCCCGGTTTTCCTACGAGCAGTACTTC. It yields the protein CASSQEARFSYEQYF.

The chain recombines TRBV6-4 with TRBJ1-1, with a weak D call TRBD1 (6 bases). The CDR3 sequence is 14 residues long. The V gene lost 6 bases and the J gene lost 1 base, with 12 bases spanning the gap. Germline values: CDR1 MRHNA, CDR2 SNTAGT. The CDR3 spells CASSAGERNTEAFF. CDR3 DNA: TGTGCCAGCAGCGCAGGGGAGAGGAACACTGAAGCTTTCTTT.

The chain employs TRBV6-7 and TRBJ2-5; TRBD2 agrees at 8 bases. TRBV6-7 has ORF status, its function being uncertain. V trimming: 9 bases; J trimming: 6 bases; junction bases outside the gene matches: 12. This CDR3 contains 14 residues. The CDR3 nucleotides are TGTGCCAGGGGGAGACTAGCGAGGTTACAGACCCAGTACTTC. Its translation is CARGRLARLQTQYF.

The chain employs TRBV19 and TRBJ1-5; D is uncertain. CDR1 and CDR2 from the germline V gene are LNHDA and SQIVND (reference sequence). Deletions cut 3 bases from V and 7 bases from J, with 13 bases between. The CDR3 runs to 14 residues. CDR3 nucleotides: TGTGCCAGTAGTATGGATGCTTCGGGACAGCCCCAGCATTTT. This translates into CASSMDASGQPQHF.

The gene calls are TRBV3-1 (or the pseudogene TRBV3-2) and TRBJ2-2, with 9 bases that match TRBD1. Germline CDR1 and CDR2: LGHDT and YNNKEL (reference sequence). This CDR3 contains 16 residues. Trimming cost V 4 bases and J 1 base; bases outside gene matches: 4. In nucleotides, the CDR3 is TGTGCCAGCAGCCCGGGGACAGGGATGAACACCGGGGAGCTGTTTTTT. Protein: CASSPGTGMNTGELFF.

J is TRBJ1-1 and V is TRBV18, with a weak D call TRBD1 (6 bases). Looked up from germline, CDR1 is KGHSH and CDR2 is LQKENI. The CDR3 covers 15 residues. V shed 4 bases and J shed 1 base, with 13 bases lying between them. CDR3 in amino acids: CASSLETGANTEAFF. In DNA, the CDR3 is TGTGCCAGCTCACTAGAGACAGGAGCGAACACTGAAGCTTTCTTT.

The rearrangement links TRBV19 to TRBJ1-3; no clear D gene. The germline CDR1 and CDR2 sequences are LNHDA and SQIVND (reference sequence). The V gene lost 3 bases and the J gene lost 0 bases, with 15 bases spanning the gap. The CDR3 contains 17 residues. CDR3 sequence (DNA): TGTGCCAGTAGTATTGGTTTGCGGAGAAACTCTGGAAACACCATATATTTT. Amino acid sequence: CASSIGLRRNSGNTIYF.

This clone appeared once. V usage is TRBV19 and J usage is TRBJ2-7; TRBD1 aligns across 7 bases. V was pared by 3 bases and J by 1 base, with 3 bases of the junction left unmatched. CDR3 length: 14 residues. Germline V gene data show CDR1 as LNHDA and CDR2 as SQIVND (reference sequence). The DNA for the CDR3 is TGTGCCAGTAGTATCCGGGACAGTTCCTACGAGCAGTACTTC. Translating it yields CASSIRDSSYEQYF.

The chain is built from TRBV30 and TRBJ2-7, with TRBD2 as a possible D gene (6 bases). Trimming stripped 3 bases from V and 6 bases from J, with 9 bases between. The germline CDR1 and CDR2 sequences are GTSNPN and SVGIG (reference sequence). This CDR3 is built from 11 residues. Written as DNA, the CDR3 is TGTGCCTGGAGATCGGGGGTCGAGCAGTACTTC. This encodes CAWRSGVEQYF.

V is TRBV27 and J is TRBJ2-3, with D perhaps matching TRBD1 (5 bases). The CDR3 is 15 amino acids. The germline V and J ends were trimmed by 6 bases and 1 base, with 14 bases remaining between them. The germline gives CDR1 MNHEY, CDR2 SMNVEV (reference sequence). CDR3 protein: CASSPVLGGTDTQYF. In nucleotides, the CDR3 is TGTGCCAGCAGCCCGGTGCTAGGGGGCACAGATACGCAGTATTTT.

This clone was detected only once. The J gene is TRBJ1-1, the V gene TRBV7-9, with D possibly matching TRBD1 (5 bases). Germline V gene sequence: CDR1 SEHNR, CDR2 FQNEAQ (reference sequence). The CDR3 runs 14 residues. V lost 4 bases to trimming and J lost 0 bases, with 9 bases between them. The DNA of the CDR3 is TGTGCCAGCAGCTCACAGGAGATGAACACTGAAGCTTTCTTT. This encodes CASSSQEMNTEAFF.

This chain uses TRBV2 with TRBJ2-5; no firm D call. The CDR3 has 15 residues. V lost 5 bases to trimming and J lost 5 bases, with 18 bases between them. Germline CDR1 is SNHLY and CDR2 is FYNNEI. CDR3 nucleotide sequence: TGTGCCAGCAGTCCCAGACTCCTCCTGGAGGAGACCCAGTACTTC. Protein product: CASSPRLLLEETQYF. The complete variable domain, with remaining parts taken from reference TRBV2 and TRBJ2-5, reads EPEVTQTPSHQVTQMGQEVILRCVPISNHLYFYWYRQILGQKVEFLVSFYNNEISEKSEIFDDQFSVERPDGSNFTLKIRSTKLEDSAMYFCASSPRLLLEETQYFGPGTRLLVL.

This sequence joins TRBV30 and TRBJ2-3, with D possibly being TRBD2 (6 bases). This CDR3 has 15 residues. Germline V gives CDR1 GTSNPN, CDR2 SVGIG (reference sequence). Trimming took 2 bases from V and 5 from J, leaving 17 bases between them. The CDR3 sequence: CAWSYGRGTEDTQYF. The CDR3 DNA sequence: TGTGCCTGGAGTTACGGGCGGGGCACAGAAGATACGCAGTATTTT.